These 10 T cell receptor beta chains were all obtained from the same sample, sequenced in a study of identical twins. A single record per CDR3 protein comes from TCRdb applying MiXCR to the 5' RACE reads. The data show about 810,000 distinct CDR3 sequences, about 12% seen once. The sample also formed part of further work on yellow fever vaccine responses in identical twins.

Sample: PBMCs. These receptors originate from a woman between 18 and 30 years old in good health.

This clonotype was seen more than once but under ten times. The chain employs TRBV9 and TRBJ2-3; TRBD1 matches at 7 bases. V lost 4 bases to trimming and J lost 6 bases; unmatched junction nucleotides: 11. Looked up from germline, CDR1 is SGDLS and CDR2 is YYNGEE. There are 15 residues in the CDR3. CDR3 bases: TGTGCCAGCAGCCCGGACAGGAGTATTTTGGATACGCAGTATTTT. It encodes CASSPDRSILDTQYF.

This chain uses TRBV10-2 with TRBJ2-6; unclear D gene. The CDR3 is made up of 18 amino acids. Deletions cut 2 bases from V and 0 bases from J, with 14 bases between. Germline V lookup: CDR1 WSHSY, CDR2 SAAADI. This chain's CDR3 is CASSEGWGGDSGANVLTF. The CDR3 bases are TGCGCCAGCAGTGAGGGGTGGGGTGGAGACTCTGGGGCCAACGTCCTGACTTTC.

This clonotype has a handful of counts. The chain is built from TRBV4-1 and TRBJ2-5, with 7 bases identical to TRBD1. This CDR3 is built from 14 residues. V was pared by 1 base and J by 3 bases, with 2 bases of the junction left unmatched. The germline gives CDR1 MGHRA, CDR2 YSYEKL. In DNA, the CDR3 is TGCGCCAGCAGCCAAGGACAGGGAGAAGAGACCCAGTACTTC. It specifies CASSQGQGEETQYF.

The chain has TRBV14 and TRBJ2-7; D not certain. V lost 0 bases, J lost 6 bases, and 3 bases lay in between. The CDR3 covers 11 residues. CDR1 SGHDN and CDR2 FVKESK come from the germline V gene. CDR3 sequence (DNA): TGTGCCAGCAGCCAAGAGTTCGAGCAGTACTTC. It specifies CASSQEFEQYF.

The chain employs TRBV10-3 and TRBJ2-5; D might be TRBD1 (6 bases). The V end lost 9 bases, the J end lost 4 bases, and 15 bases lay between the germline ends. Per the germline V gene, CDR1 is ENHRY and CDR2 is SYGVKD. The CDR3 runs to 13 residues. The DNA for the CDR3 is TGTGCCATTGGACAGAACGAAGGAGAGACCCAGTACTTC. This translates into CAIGQNEGETQYF.

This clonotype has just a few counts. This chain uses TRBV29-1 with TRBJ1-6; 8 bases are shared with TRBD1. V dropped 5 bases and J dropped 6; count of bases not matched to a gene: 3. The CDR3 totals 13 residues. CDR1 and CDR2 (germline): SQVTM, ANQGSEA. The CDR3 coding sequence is TGCAGCGTTCGGACAGGGCTTAATTCACCCCTCCACTTT. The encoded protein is CSVRTGLNSPLHF.

Here the CDR3 DNA reads TGTGCCAGCACGATTTGGGAGATTCGTGGCTACACCTTC. It encodes CASTIWEIRGYTF. This rearrangement joins TRBV7-2 to TRBJ1-2, with D uncertain. The CDR3 has 13 amino acids. Trimming removed 7 bases from V and 7 bases from J, with 16 bases in between. Germline CDR1 and CDR2: SGHTA and FQGNSA.

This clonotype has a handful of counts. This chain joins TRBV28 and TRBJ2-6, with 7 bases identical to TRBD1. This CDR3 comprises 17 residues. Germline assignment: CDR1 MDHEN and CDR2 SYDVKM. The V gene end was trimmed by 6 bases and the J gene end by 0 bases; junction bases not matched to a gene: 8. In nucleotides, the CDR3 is TGTGCCAGCAGCCCTTCGACAGGGAGCTCTGGGGCCAACGTCCTGACTTTC. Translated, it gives CASSPSTGSSGANVLTF.

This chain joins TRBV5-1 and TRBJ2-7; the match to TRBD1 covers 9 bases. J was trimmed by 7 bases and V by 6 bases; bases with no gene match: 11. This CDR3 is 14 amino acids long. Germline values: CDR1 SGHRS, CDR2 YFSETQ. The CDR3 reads CASTTGTGSGEQYF. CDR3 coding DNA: TGCGCCAGCACCACCGGGACAGGGTCTGGTGAGCAGTACTTC.

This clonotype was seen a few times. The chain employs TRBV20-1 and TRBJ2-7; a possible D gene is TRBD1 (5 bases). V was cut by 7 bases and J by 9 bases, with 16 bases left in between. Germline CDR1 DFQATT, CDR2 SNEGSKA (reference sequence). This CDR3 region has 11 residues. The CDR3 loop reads CSVPGYLGQYV. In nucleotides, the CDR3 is TGCAGTGTGCCAGGGTACCTGGGGCAGTACGTC.